A selection of T cell receptor beta chains follows, all from one sample in a study of T cell responses to AZD1222 COVID-19 vaccine. TCRdb keeps only in-frame clones here, not all; method: immunoSEQ multiplex PCR. The table includes approximately 140,000 clones, 90% to 95% detected once. This material consisted of peripheral blood, taken 28 days after the second AZD1222 dose. These TCRs come from an adult who received the AZD1222 COVID-19 vaccine. CDR3s include the opening cysteine and the closing phenylalanine or tryptophan. D genes are given only for firm matches. A row's size may be missing; if present it is once, few, many or a size class.

D: TRBD1
V: TRBV10-3
size: -
J: TRBJ1-1
CDR3: CAARQGPTEAFF
DNA: TGTGCCGCACGACAGGGACCCACTGAAGCTTTCTTT

D: TRBD2
V: TRBV6-2/TRBV6-3
size: -
J: TRBJ2-7
CDR3: CASSYLGWRESYEQYF
DNA: TGTGCCAGCAGTTACTTGGGTTGGCGGGAGAGCTACGAGCAGTACTTC

D: -
V: TRBV27
size: once
J: TRBJ2-2
CDR3: CASSLPTGELFF
DNA: TGTGCCAGCAGCCTCCCCACCGGGGAGCTGTTTTTT

D: -
V: TRBV29-1
size: -
J: TRBJ2-3
CDR3: CSVVGQGTDTQYF
DNA: TGCAGCGTTGTTGGGCAGGGCACAGATACGCAGTATTTT

D: -
V: TRBV9
size: -
J: TRBJ1-4
CDR3: CASSVGRGGPRGEKLFF
DNA: TGTGCCAGCAGCGTAGGACGGGGAGGACCGCGGGGGGAAAAACTGTTTTTT

D: TRBD2
V: TRBV4-2
size: -
J: TRBJ2-1
CDR3: CASSHVGLAGHNEQFF
DNA: TGTGCCAGCAGCCACGTCGGACTAGCAGGTCACAATGAGCAGTTCTTC

D: -
V: TRBV3-1/TRBV3-2
size: -
J: TRBJ1-5
CDR3: CASSQVDQYTGPDRYSNQPQHF
DNA: TGTGCCAGCAGCCAAGTTGATCAGTATACAGGGCCTGATAGATATAGCAATCAGCCCCAGCATTTT

D: -
V: TRBV5-5
size: -
J: TRBJ2-7
CDR3: CASTLDSYEQYF
DNA: TGTGCCAGCACCCTAGACAGCTACGAGCAGTACTTC

D: -
V: TRBV11-2
size: -
J: TRBJ2-7
CDR3: CASSLGGVTYEQYF
DNA: TGTGCCAGCAGCTTAGGGGGGGTGACCTACGAGCAGTACTTC

D: -
V: TRBV5-5
size: -
J: TRBJ1-3
CDR3: CASSLEVRSGNTIYF
DNA: TGTGCCAGCAGCTTGGAGGTGCGTAGTGGAAACACCATATATTTT

D: -
V: TRBV11-2
size: -
J: TRBJ1-3
CDR3: CASSSEGVAGNTIYF
DNA: TGTGCCAGCAGCTCGGAGGGTGTAGCTGGAAACACCATATATTTT

D: TRBD2
V: TRBV7-8
size: -
J: TRBJ2-3
CDR3: CASSLVIAGGQDTQYF
DNA: TGTGCCAGCAGCTTAGTAATAGCGGGGGGGCAGGATACGCAGTATTTT

D: -
V: TRBV29-1
size: -
J: TRBJ1-2
CDR3: CSVKGQTGYGYTF
DNA: TGCAGCGTTAAGGGGCAAACAGGGTATGGCTACACCTTC

D: -
V: TRBV5-8
size: once
J: TRBJ1-5
CDR3: CASSLTRREPQHF
DNA: TGTGCCAGCAGCTTGACCAGGCGGGAGCCCCAGCATTTT

D: -
V: TRBV3-1/TRBV3-2
size: -
J: TRBJ2-2
CDR3: CASSQDYRRLAVGELFF
DNA: TGTGCCAGCAGCCAAGATTATAGGCGGCTAGCAGTCGGGGAGCTGTTTTTT

D: TRBD1
V: TRBV6-5
size: -
J: TRBJ1-2
CDR3: CASSRQGGGYGYTF
DNA: TGTGCCAGCAGCCGACAGGGTGGTGGCTATGGCTACACCTTC

D: TRBD1
V: TRBV7-2
size: -
J: TRBJ1-3
CDR3: CASSLASPGDRAGNTIYF
DNA: TGTGCCAGCAGCTTAGCGTCCCCCGGGGACAGGGCTGGAAACACCATATATTTT

D: -
V: TRBV7-8
size: -
J: TRBJ1-1
CDR3: CASSQRGENTEAFF
DNA: TGTGCCAGCAGCCAAAGGGGGGAGAACACTGAAGCTTTCTTT

D: TRBD2
V: TRBV7-3
size: -
J: TRBJ2-3
CDR3: CASSAGASGRIDTQYF
DNA: TGTGCCAGCAGCGCCGGGGCTAGCGGGAGAATAGATACGCAGTATTTT

D: -
V: TRBV5-6
size: -
J: TRBJ2-2
CDR3: CASSLARVGTGELFF
DNA: TGTGCCAGCAGCTTGGCCCGGGTGGGCACCGGGGAGCTGTTTTTT

D: TRBD1
V: TRBV7-3
size: -
J: TRBJ2-2
CDR3: CASSGRDRGTGELFF
DNA: TGTGCCAGCAGCGGCCGGGACAGGGGCACCGGGGAGCTGTTTTTT

D: -
V: TRBV7-2
size: -
J: TRBJ2-7
CDR3: CASSEDGVSYEQYF
DNA: TGTGCCAGCAGCGAGGACGGAGTCTCCTACGAGCAGTACTTC

D: -
V: TRBV2
size: few
J: TRBJ1-4
CDR3: CASSVTVWEKLFF
DNA: TGTGCCAGCAGTGTAACGGTTTGGGAAAAACTGTTTTTT

D: TRBD2
V: TRBV15
size: -
J: TRBJ2-4
CDR3: CATSRDRGLEGNIQYF
DNA: TGTGCCACCAGCAGAGATAGGGGACTAGAGGGAAACATTCAGTACTTC

D: -
V: TRBV9
size: -
J: TRBJ2-7
CDR3: CASSVAKGLHSISYEQYF
DNA: TGTGCCAGCAGCGTAGCTAAGGGACTCCACTCGATCTCCTACGAGCAGTACTTC

D: -
V: TRBV30
size: -
J: TRBJ1-5
CDR3: CAWSKPWDQPQHF
DNA: TGTGCCTGGAGTAAGCCGTGGGATCAGCCCCAGCATTTT

D: -
V: TRBV7-9
size: -
J: TRBJ2-1
CDR3: CASSRVRANEQFF
DNA: TGTGCCAGCAGTCGCGTCAGGGCCAATGAGCAGTTCTTC

D: -
V: TRBV19
size: -
J: TRBJ2-1
CDR3: CASSAFQYNEQFF
DNA: TGTGCCAGTAGCGCGTTCCAGTACAATGAGCAGTTCTTC

D: -
V: TRBV9
size: few
J: TRBJ1-4
CDR3: CASSVAPASGGGSEKLFF
DNA: TGTGCCAGCAGCGTAGCTCCGGCGAGTGGGGGGGGCAGTGAAAAACTGTTTTTT

D: -
V: TRBV27
size: -
J: TRBJ2-7
CDR3: CASAPGSASYEQYF
DNA: TGTGCCAGCGCCCCCGGAAGCGCTAGCTACGAGCAGTACTTC

D: -
V: TRBV5-1
size: once
J: TRBJ2-3
CDR3: CASSSVSTRGDTQYF
DNA: TGCGCCAGCAGCTCCGTATCCACGCGGGGAGATACGCAGTATTTT

D: TRBD1
V: TRBV10-3
size: few
J: TRBJ1-2
CDR3: CAISVSERTGYGYTF
DNA: TGTGCCATCAGTGTGTCCGAAAGGACAGGGTATGGCTACACCTTC

D: -
V: TRBV7-3
size: -
J: TRBJ1-5
CDR3: CASSLKGEGGPLNQPQHF
DNA: TGTGCCAGCAGCTTAAAAGGTGAGGGGGGCCCGTTAAATCAGCCCCAGCATTTT

D: TRBD2
V: TRBV6-5
size: -
J: TRBJ2-1
CDR3: CASSYSLAGAYNEQFF
DNA: TGTGCCAGCAGTTACTCTCTAGCGGGAGCCTACAATGAGCAGTTCTTC

D: -
V: TRBV3-1/TRBV3-2
size: -
J: TRBJ2-7
CDR3: CASSPGLSNYEQYF
DNA: TGTGCCAGCAGCCCGGGACTCAGTAACTACGAGCAGTACTTC

D: -
V: TRBV11-2
size: -
J: TRBJ1-2
CDR3: CASSRLLGVRENGYTF
DNA: TGTGCCAGCAGCCGGTTGCTGGGGGTAAGGGAGAATGGCTACACCTTC

D: TRBD2
V: TRBV5-1
size: -
J: TRBJ2-3
CDR3: CASSLKLAGVADTQYF
DNA: TGCGCCAGCAGCTTAAAACTAGCGGGAGTCGCAGATACGCAGTATTTT

D: -
V: TRBV9
size: -
J: TRBJ2-1
CDR3: CASSVGAGYYNEQFF
DNA: TGTGCCAGCAGCGTTGGGGCGGGATACTACAATGAGCAGTTCTTC

D: -
V: TRBV10-3
size: -
J: TRBJ1-6
CDR3: CAIKTEGSYNSPLHF
DNA: TGTGCCATCAAGACGGAAGGTTCCTATAATTCACCCCTCCACTTT

D: -
V: TRBV30
size: once
J: TRBJ1-2
CDR3: CAWSFRAGVYGYTF
DNA: TGTGCCTGGAGTTTCAGGGCTGGAGTCTATGGCTACACCTTC

D: -
V: TRBV19
size: -
J: TRBJ1-2
CDR3: CASSIEAGVGYGYTF
DNA: TGTGCCAGTAGTATAGAAGCGGGTGTGGGATATGGCTACACCTTC

D: -
V: TRBV3-1/TRBV3-2
size: -
J: TRBJ2-1
CDR3: CASEVSGYNEQFF
DNA: TGTGCCAGCGAAGTCAGCGGGTACAATGAGCAGTTCTTC

D: -
V: TRBV2
size: many
J: TRBJ2-6
CDR3: CASSREPSGANVLTF
DNA: TGTGCCAGCAGCAGGGAACCATCTGGGGCCAACGTCCTGACTTTC

D: TRBD1
V: TRBV18
size: -
J: TRBJ1-2
CDR3: CASSPEGQSYGYTF
DNA: TGTGCCAGCTCACCAGAGGGACAGTCCTATGGCTACACCTTC

D: -
V: TRBV9
size: -
J: TRBJ2-3
CDR3: CASSVGWGVITDTQYF
DNA: TGTGCCAGCAGCGTAGGGTGGGGCGTCATCACAGATACGCAGTATTTT

D: -
V: TRBV6-6
size: once
J: TRBJ1-1
CDR3: CASAMNTEAFF
DNA: TGTGCCAGCGCTATGAACACTGAAGCTTTCTTT

D: -
V: TRBV6-6
size: -
J: TRBJ1-2
CDR3: CASSYSPGLSYGYTF
DNA: TGTGCCAGCAGTTACTCGCCCGGGCTGAGCTATGGCTACACCTTC

D: TRBD1
V: TRBV6-1
size: -
J: TRBJ2-5
CDR3: CASSEGGQGVRETQYF
DNA: TGTGCCAGCAGCGAAGGAGGACAGGGCGTGCGAGAGACCCAGTACTTC

D: -
V: TRBV2
size: -
J: TRBJ1-1
CDR3: CARATGPTEAFF
DNA: TGTGCCAGGGCAACGGGCCCCACTGAAGCTTTCTTT

D: -
V: TRBV29-1
size: -
J: TRBJ1-5
CDR3: CSVAGGSNQPQHF
DNA: TGCAGCGTTGCGGGTGGTAGCAATCAGCCCCAGCATTTT

D: TRBD2
V: TRBV5-6
size: -
J: TRBJ2-2
CDR3: CASSPGGSSLTGELFF
DNA: TGTGCCAGCAGCCCCGGGGGGAGTAGCCTCACCGGGGAGCTGTTTTTT

D: -
V: TRBV7-2
size: -
J: TRBJ1-5
CDR3: CASSSIEDQPQHF
DNA: TGTGCCAGCAGCTCTATCGAAGATCAGCCCCAGCATTTT

D: -
V: TRBV19
size: -
J: TRBJ2-1
CDR3: CASSPGTVNEQFF
DNA: TGTGCCAGTAGCCCCGGGACGGTCAATGAGCAGTTCTTC

D: -
V: TRBV7-2
size: -
J: TRBJ2-7
CDR3: CASSLNKLYEQYF
DNA: TGTGCCAGCAGCTTAAATAAACTCTACGAGCAGTACTTC